The entry below gives a single TCR beta chain sequence along with its context. This sample also contains other DNA sequences that code for the same CDR3. These data are taken from a study of shared clonotypes between healthy human individuals. With 0 bases removed from V and 5 bases from J, the gap between germline ends came to 5 bases. Germline V gene sequence: CDR1 SGHRS, CDR2 YFSETQ. The CDR3 spans 12 residues. Original methodology: ImmunoSEQ output held junction-only sequences without quality scores, so filtering differed. Assay: immunoSEQ multiplex PCR; the TCRdb copy retains only in-frame clones and omits some. That table furnishes V, J and clone size, whereas the DNA furnished D and trimming. This table holds over 400,000 clones, roughly 80% found once.

The clonotype comes from a woman aged 40 to 50 in good health. Some clones in this sample may be carry-over from other donors' samples. The sequenced sample consisted of PBMCs. The V and J genes are TRBV5-1 and TRBJ2-5, with D unclear. The CDR3 region is CASSLVGETQYF. CDR3 nucleotide sequence: TGCGCCAGCAGCTTGGTGGGGGAGACCCAGTACTTC.